This T cell receptor (beta chain) emerged from a study of OX40 agonist ivuxolimab in advanced cancers. Whole-study findings and limits: Both CD4+ and CD8+ T cell populations in blood had undergone clonal expansion by week 6 at 0.1 to 3.0 mg/kg. Certain nonresponders additionally had low normalized T-cell clonal expansion. Relative to CD4+, CD8+ T cells held more expanded clones on average.

A note on this clone: Its antigen is as yet unknown.

TCRdb's copy holds only in-frame clones and misses some; the assay was immunoSEQ multiplex PCR. The table lists about 18,000 clones, 60% to 80% of them singletons. Germline CDR1 reads ENHRY; CDR2 reads SYGVKD. The length of the CDR3 is 15 residues. The ends lost 0 bases at V and 1 base at J; junction bases unmatched: 0. The sequenced sample was CD4+ or CD8+ T cells sorted from blood, obtained in a trial of the OX40 agonist ivuxolimab. The source is an adult with an advanced solid tumor such as melanoma, head and neck, liver or kidney cancer. This chain uses TRBV10-3 with TRBJ1-1; 9 positions match TRBD1. Here the CDR3 reads CAISESGQGNTEAFF. The CDR3 bases are TGTGCCATCAGTGAGTCGGGACAGGGGAACACTGAAGCTTTCTTT.